Listed here is a single T cell receptor beta chain. The data are from a study of breast tumors, draining lymph nodes, adjacent tissues. Trimming took 4 bases from V and 4 from J; bases not matched to a gene: 1. The CDR3 is 13 residues long. Germline V CDR1 and CDR2: SGHNT, YYREEE (reference sequence). TCRdb re-derived calls from the multiplex PCR reads in MiXCR, one entry per CDR3 protein. Among 270,000 or so distinct CDR3 sequences listed, 30% were seen once. Axillary draining lymph nodes of breast cancer patients supplied the node samples. V is TRBV5-4 and J is TRBJ2-5, with 10 bases identical to TRBD1. This receptor was obtained from a female donor with breast cancer. Some clones in this sample may be carry-over from other donors' samples. The sequencing input was axillary lymph node tissue. CDR3 DNA sequence: TGTGCCAGCAGCAGACAGGGGGCAGAGACCCAGTACTTC. As protein: CASSRQGAETQYF.